This T cell receptor (beta chain) emerged from a study of shared clonotypes between healthy human individuals. Produced via immunoSEQ multiplex PCR; TCRdb's table is partial and in-frame only. The sample has roughly 1,000,000 clones; about four fifths are singletons. Germline CDR1 is MNHNY and CDR2 is SVGAGI (reference sequence). V lost 6 bases, J lost 4 bases, and 8 bases stayed unmatched. The CDR3 loop spans 15 amino acids. The sequencing input was memory CD4+ T cells from PBMCs. The sample's subset: CD45RA-negative fraction. The rearrangement joins TRBV6-6 to TRBJ2-7; 11 bases are shared with TRBD2. The sequence was obtained from a man younger than 35 in good health. Some clones in this sample may be carry-over from other donors' samples. CDR3: CASRARTSGQYEQYF. CDR3 coding DNA: TGTGCCAGCAGAGCCCGGACTAGCGGGCAATACGAGCAGTACTTC.